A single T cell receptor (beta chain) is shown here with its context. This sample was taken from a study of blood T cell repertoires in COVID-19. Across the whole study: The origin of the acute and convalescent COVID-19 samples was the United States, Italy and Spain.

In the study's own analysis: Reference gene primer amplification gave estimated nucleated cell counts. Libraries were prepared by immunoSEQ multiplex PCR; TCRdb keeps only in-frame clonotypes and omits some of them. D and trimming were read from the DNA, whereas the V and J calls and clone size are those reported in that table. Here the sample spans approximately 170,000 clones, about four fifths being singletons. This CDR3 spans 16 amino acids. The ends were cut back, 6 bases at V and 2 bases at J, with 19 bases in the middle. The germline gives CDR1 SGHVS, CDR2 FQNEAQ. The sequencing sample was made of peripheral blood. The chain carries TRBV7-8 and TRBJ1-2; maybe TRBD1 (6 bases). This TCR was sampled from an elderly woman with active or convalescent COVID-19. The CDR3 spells CASRSAGGALNYGYTF. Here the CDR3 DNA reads TGTGCCAGCAGATCCGCGGGGGGGGCGCTGAACTATGGCTACACCTTC.